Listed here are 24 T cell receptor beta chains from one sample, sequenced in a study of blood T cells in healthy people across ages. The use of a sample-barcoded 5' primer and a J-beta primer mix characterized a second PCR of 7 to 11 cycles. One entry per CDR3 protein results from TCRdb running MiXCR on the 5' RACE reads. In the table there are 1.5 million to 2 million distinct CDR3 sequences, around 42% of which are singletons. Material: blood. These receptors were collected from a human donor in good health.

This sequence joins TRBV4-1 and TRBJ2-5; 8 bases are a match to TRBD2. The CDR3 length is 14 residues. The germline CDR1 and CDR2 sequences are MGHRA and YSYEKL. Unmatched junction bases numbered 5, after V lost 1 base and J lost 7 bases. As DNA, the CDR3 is TGCGCCAGCAGCCAAGTTGCGGGGGGAGGGACCCAGTACTTC. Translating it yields CASSQVAGGGTQYF.

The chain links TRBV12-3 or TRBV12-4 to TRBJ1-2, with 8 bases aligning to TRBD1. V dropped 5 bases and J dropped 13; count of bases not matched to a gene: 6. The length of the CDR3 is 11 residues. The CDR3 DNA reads TGTGCCAGCAGTAACAGGGGGAAGGCCACCTTC. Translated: CASSNRGKATF.

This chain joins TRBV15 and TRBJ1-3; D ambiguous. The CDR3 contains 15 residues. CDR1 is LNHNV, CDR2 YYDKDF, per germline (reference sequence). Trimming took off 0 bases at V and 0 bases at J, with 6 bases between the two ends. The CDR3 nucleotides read TGTGCCACCAGCAGAGAGGCGGACTCTGGAAACACCATATATTTT. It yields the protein CATSREADSGNTIYF. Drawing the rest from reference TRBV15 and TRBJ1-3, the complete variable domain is DAMVIQNPRYQVTQFGKPVTLSCSQTLNHNVMYWYQQKSSQAPKLLFHYYDKDFNNEADTPDNFQSRRPNTSFCFLDIRSPGLGDTAMYLCATSREADSGNTIYFGEGSWLTVV.

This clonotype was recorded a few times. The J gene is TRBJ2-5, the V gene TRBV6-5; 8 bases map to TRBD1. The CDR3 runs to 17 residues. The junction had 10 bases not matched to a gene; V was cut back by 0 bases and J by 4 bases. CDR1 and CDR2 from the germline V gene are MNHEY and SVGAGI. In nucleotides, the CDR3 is TGTGCCAGCAGTTACTCTGCCCCGGGACAGGACCTAGAGACCCAGTACTTC. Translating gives CASSYSAPGQDLETQYF.

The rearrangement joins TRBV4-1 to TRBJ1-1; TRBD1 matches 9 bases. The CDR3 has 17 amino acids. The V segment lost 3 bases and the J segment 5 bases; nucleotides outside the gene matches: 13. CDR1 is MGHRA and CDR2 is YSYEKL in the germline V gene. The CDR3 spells CASSQTPRTGARTEAFF. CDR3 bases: TGCGCCAGCAGCCAGACTCCTCGGACAGGGGCGCGAACTGAAGCTTTCTTT.

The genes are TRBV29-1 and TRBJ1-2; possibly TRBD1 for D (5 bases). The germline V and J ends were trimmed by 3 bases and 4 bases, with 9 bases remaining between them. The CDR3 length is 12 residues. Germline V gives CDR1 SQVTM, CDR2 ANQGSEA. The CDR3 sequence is CSVERTSYGYTF. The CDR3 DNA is TGCAGCGTTGAGAGGACAAGCTATGGCTACACCTTC.

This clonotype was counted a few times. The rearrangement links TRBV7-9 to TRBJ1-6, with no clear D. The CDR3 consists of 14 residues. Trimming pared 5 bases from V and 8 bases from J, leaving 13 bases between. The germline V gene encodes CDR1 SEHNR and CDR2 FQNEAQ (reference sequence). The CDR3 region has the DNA TGTGCCAGCAGCATGCCGGGCCTCCATTCACCCCTCCACTTT. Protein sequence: CASSMPGLHSPLHF. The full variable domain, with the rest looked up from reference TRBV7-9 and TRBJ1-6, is DTGVSQNPRHKITKRGQNVTFRCDPISEHNRLYWYRQTLGQGPEFLTYFQNEAQLEKSRLLSDRFSAERPKGSFSTLEIQRTEQGDSAMYLCASSMPGLHSPLHFGNGTRLTVT.

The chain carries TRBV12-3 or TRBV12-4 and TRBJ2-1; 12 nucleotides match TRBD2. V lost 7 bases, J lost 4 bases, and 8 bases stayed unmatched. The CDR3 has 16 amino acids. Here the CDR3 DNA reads TGTGCCAGCATTCCGGGGGGACTAGCGGGTTACAATGAGCAGTTCTTC. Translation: CASIPGGLAGYNEQFF.

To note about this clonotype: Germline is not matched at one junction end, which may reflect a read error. The CDR3 sequence is CTSSFNVYQETQYF. The CDR3 DNA reads TGTACCAGCAGTTTTAACGTTTACCAAGAGACCCAGTACTTC. The chain combines TRBV27 with TRBJ2-5; D ambiguous. Germline V gene lookup returns CDR1 MNHEY and CDR2 SMNVEV (reference sequence). The CDR3 consists of 14 residues.

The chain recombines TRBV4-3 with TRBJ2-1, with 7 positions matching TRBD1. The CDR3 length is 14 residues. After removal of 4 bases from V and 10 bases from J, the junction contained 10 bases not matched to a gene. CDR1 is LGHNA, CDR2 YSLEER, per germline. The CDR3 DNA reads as TGCGCCAGCAGCCCGGGACAGTATGCCGGCGAGCAGTTCTTC. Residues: CASSPGQYAGEQFF.

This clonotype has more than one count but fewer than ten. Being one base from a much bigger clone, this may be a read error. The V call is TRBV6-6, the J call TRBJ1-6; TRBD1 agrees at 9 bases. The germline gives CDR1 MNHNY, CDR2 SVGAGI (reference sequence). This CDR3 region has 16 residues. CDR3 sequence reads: CASSPGTGLVSSPPHF. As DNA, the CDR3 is TGTGCCAGCAGCCCGGGGACAGGGCTTGTAAGTTCACCCCCCCACTTT.

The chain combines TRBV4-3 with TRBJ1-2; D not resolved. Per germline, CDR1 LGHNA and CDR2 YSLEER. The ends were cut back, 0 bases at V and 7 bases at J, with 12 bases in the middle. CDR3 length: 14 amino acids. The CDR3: CASSQDSGDGGYTF. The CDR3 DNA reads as TGCGCCAGCAGCCAAGATAGCGGCGATGGTGGCTACACCTTC.

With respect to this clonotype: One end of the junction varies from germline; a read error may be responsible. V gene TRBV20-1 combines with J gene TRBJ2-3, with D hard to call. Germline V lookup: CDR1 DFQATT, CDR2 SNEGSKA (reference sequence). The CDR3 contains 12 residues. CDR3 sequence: CSAGYRTDTRYF. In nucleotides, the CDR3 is TGCAGTGCAGGGTACCGCACAGATACGCGGTATTTT.

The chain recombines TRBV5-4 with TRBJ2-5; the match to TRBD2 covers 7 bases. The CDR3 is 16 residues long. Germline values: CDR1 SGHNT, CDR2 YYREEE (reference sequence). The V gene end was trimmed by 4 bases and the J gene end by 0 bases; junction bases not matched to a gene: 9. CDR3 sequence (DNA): TGTGCCAGCAGCCCTAAAGGGACTACTTACCAAGAGACCCAGTACTTC. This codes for CASSPKGTTYQETQYF.

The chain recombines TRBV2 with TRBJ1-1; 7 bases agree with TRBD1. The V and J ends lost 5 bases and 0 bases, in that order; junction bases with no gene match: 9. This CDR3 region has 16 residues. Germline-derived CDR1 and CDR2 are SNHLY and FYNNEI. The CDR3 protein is CASSHRGEHMNTEAFF. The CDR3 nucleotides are TGTGCCAGCAGTCACAGGGGCGAGCATATGAACACTGAAGCTTTCTTT.

The CDR3 DNA follows: TGCAGTGCTAGCGCAGGTCTCTCTCGTTCCGAGCAGTTCTTC. Protein product: CSASAGLSRSEQFF. The V call is TRBV20-1, the J call TRBJ2-1; no firm D call. This CDR3 spans 14 amino acids. V was shortened by 3 bases and J by 10 bases, with 19 bases between the two germline ends. Germline CDR1 DFQATT, CDR2 SNEGSKA (reference sequence).

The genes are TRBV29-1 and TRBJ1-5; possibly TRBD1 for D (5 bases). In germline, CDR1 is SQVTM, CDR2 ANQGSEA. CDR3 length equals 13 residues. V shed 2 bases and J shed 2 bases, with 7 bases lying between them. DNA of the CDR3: TGCAGCGTTGAACTGGGGGGCAATCAGCCCCAGCATTTT. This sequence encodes CSVELGGNQPQHF.

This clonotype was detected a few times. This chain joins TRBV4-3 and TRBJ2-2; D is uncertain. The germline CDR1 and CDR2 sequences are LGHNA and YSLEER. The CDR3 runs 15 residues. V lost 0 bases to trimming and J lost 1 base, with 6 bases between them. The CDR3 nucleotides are TGCGCCAGCAGCCAAGATACGGGGAACACCGGGGAGCTGTTTTTT. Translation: CASSQDTGNTGELFF.

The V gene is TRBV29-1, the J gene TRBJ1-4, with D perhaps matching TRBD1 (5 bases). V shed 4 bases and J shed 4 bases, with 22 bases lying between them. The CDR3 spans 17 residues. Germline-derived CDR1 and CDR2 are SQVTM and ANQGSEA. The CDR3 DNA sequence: TGCAGCGTTGCCCTCGACGGGGCGGAACGAAATAATGAAAAACTGTTTTTT. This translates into CSVALDGAERNNEKLFF.

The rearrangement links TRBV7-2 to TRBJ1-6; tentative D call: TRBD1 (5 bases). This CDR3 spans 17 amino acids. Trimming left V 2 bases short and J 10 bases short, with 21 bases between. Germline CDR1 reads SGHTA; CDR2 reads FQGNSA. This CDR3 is CASSLWGPSQRPSPLHF. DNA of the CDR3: TGTGCCAGCAGCTTATGGGGACCGAGCCAGAGACCGTCACCCCTCCACTTT.

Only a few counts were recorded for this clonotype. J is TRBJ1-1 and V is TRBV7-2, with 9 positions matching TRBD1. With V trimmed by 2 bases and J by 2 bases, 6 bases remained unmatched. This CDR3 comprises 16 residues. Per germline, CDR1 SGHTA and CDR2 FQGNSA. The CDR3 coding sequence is TGTGCCAGCAGCTTATTCTGGACAGGGGATAACACTGAAGCTTTCTTT. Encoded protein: CASSLFWTGDNTEAFF. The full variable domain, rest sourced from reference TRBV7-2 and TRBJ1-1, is GAGVSQSPSNKVTEKGKDVELRCDPISGHTALYWYRQSLGQGLEFLIYFQGNSAPDKSGLPSDRFSAERTGGSVSTLTIQRTQQEDSAVYLCASSLFWTGDNTEAFFGQGTRLTVV.

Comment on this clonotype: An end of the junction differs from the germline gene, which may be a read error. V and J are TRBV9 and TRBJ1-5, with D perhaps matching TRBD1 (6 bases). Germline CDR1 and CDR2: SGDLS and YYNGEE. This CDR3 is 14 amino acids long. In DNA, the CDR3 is TGTACCAGCAGCGCGGACAGTGTAAATCAGCCCCAGCATTTT. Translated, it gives CTSSADSVNQPQHF.

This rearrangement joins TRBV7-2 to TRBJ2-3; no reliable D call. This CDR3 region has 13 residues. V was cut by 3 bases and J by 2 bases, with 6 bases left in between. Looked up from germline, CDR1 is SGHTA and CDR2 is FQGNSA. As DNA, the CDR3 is TGTGCCAGCAGCTTCGCACTCACAGATACGCAGTATTTT. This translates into CASSFALTDTQYF.

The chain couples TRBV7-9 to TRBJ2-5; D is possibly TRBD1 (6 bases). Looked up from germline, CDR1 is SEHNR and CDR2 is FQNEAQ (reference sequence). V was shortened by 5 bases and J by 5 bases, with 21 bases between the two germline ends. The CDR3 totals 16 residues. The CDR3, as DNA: TGTGCCAGCAGCCTAAGCCGGACAGCCGGGGAGGAGACCCAGTACTTC. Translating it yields CASSLSRTAGEETQYF.